This T cell receptor beta chain comes out of a study of blood T cell repertoires in COVID-19. The protocol was immunoSEQ multiplex PCR, while the TCRdb copy is restricted to in-frame clones and leaves out a portion. The top ten hold around 0.7% of the sample, which has around 480,000 clones, approximately 86% seen once. There are 14 residues in the CDR3. Germline-derived CDR1 and CDR2 are LGHDT and YNNKEL (reference sequence). V gave up 4 bases and J gave up 0 bases, with 6 bases separating them. Material for sequencing was PBMCs or T cells enriched from blood (not recorded which). The genes are TRBV3-1 (or the pseudogene TRBV3-2) and TRBJ2-2; D uncertain. This receptor was obtained from a woman under 30 who had recovered from COVID-19. CDR3 coding DNA: TGTGCCAGCAGCCGCAGGACGAACACCGGGGAGCTGTTTTTT. Its translation is CASSRRTNTGELFF.